This T cell receptor (beta chain) was observed in a study of beta chain features in type 1 diabetes. A remark on this clone: The antigen remains undetermined.

cDNA synthesis used the whole RNA isolate, giving expressed TCRB sequences. Data came from immunoSEQ multiplex PCR; TCRdb stores just in-frame clones and leaves some out. The sample consists of around 100,000 clones, under 30% of them appearing once. Points from the study as a whole: A greater similarity of naive, central memory and Treg TCRB repertoires was seen among patients than among healthy donors. All four CD4+ subsets from Type 1 diabetes patients carried moderately but significantly shorter TCRB CDR3s.

The sequenced material came from central memory CD4+ T cells from blood. The sequence derives from a young woman with type 1 diabetes.

This CDR3 is CSVRDRAHEFF. In DNA form, the CDR3 reads TGCAGCGTTAGGGACAGGGCGCATGAGTTCTTC. The rearrangement joins TRBV29-1 to TRBJ2-1; TRBD1 aligns across 9 bases. The CDR3 is made up of 11 amino acids. CDR1 and CDR2 from the germline V gene are SQVTM and ANQGSEA. Trimming cost V 5 bases and J 14 bases; bases outside gene matches: 7.